The present entry profiles one T cell receptor (beta chain) with its context. This clone came up a few times. Its antigen is unknown. Per-base quality was not reported, and no clone a single base away is much larger than it. This sample stems from a study of cytomegalovirus exposure and HLA in healthy donors (dated by TCRdb to the late 2010s). About the full investigation: An earlier analysis of roughly 570 of the donors reported 276 Gb of sequence data and 117 million unique TCR beta sequences obtained from about 179 million T cells. The genetic ancestry cluster associated with self-reported Caucasian donors included roughly 84% of the roughly 400 genotyped donors. The study combined high-throughput TCR immunosequencing, statistical association of individual TCRs with disease status, and machine learning to predict cytomegalovirus infection status. An earlier analysis of nearly 600 of the donors applied high-throughput TCR beta sequencing to assess whether each TCR beta V gene segment acted as functional or pseudogenic. The study was designed to test whether signatures of past pathogen exposure could be identified by cataloging public T cell receptors. In a later genetic analysis, genome-wide SNP genotypes for about three fifths of the 666 donors were used, and that subset was treated as a discovery cohort. HLA typing covered class I and class II loci at four-digit resolution. In the later analysis, no new phenotypic data were used to find candidate immune exposures; instead, reliance was placed on TCR beta sequences and their occurrence across donors. Because of strong linkage in the cohort, roughly 5 DR-DQ haplotypes were treated as single units for association and clustering. Across approximately 420 genotyped donors of the cohort, an average of approximately 200,000 unique TCR beta nucleotide sequences per donor were sequenced, and around 19% of those sequences were non-productive. Besides the first cohort of approximately 670 subjects, a separate validation cohort made up of 120 different subjects was used. To study patterns of TCR occurrence, a later analysis re-analyzed previously published TCR beta repertoires from several hundred donors and added high-resolution HLA genotyping. An early release covering roughly 640 HLA-typed donors comprised around 300 gigabases of sequencing data and tens of millions of unique TCR sequences. Donor age, sex, ethnicity and CMV serostatus were collected together with the repertoire data. Every discovery cohort repertoire had been produced on one sequencing platform. Typing coverage varied by locus: roughly 629-630 donors for A, B, C, DRB1 and DQB1; roughly 560 for DQA1; some 610 for DPA1; around 450 for DPB1. The T cell repertoires of about 700 subjects were profiled by immunosequencing and related to cytomegalovirus serostatus.

The study at large found these results: A few of the identified cytomegalovirus-associated TCR beta chains were confirmed in vitro to be specific for cytomegalovirus antigens. Only TCR beta chains were sequenced in this cohort, and the absence of alpha or paired-chain data limited detectable features. A cluster of highly shared sequence variants was judged likely to be a technical artifact of the sequencing pipeline. Because some donors lacked HLA typing at each locus, the association tests relied only on the typed subset. A further reported finding was that TCR beta sequences accurately predicted the HLA-A and HLA-B alleles for most subjects in the first cohort. The study listed approximately 150 TCR beta chains as associated with cytomegalovirus. The earlier analysis of a few hundred of the donors excluded about 16 rarely observed V segments, including chromosome 9 orphons, because counts were too low. A later genetic analysis associated a missense DCLRE1C variant with V-gene and J-gene trimming of TCR beta chains, and an independent cohort replicated the association. In a later analysis, most CMV-associated TCR beta chains were found to appear HLA-restricted, with HLA associations seemingly driven largely by CMV exposure. A later genetic analysis reported fewer N-insertions in productive TCRs among donors in an Asian-associated ancestry cluster than the approximately 700-donor mean. A later analysis associated 16,951 TCR beta sequences with specific HLA alleles at a false discovery rate of 0.05. In both the original and validation cohorts, the classifier was reported to diagnose cytomegalovirus status with high specificity and sensitivity. A later analysis found that TCR association rates varied across HLA loci, with DRB1 alleles showing the most associated TCRs and HLA-C alleles the fewest. An earlier analysis of approximately 600 of the donors showed that most TCR beta V segments appeared in productive rearrangements either about 87% or about 30% of the time, which broadly matched IMGT annotations. In a later analysis, HLA-associated TCR beta chains were found to be more clonally expanded and to have lower generation probabilities than equally common non-associated chains. In a later analysis, several top co-occurrence clusters were reported to appear linked to parvovirus B19, influenza, CMV and Epstein-Barr virus. Assigning TCR associations to individual alleles was difficult when HLA alleles, especially DR and DQ, strongly co-occurred. Most TCR sequences were observed very rarely across donors, whereas some public TCRs were present in many individuals. CMV serostatus was the only immune exposure information available for the cohort. Correlated functional status among segregating V segments might reflect linkage disequilibrium, but an unknown experimental factor could not be ruled out. It was suggested by the authors that the approach could potentially be generalized to other disease states and immunological phenotypes. Because the 87-base-pair reads could not distinguish some IMGT-functional V segments, including TRBV6-2 and TRBV6-3, those segments were excluded. Roughly uniform sequencing depth across donors was assumed in presence/absence analyses, although this assumption may not hold.

The cohort comprised fewer than 700 healthy bone marrow donors. Cohort members were all nominally healthy when sampled, although unrecorded immune exposures were likely present. The donor tested CMV seropositive, placing the donor among the roughly 300 seropositive members of the cohort. Every donor gave a peripheral blood sample, and the peripheral blood mononuclear cells from that sample were used for TCR beta sequencing. The Qiagen DNeasy Blood Extraction Kit was used to extract genomic DNA from the blood cell samples. CDR1 is given as SGHTA and CDR2 as FQGNSA, both from the germline V gene. The CDR3 spans 15 residues, from the cysteine through the phenylalanine. The retained sequence is limited to the CDR3, 45 bases, with the frame set at the first base. Unmatched junction bases come to 7, with V trimmed by 8 bases and J by 3 bases. Library method: the immunoSEQ multiplex PCR assay. A mixture of 60 forward primers for TCR Vbeta segments and 13 reverse primers for TCR Jbeta segments was used in the multiplex PCR. The CDR3 region of rearranged TCR beta genes was amplified from genomic DNA with a multiplex PCR assay. Amplified TCR beta libraries were sequenced as 87-base-pair reads on the Illumina HiSeq System. On the authors' methods: A later analysis counted approximately 84 million unique TCR beta chains across the 666 repertoires, and some 12 million of these chains were shared by at least two donors. A nearest-neighbor algorithm error-corrected the raw reads and collapsed the reads into unique sequences, merging closely related sequences to remove PCR and sequencing errors. CDR3 sequences were aligned to IMGT reference sequences to assign V, D and J gene segments. For a sequence to be retained, a match of at least six nucleotides was required to both a V gene segment and a J gene segment. A rearrangement counted as productive if the CDR3 had no stop codons and remained in frame with V and J, and every other rearrangement counted as non-productive. Following IMGT convention, CDR3 was defined as the stretch from the second conserved V-encoded cysteine to the conserved J-encoded phenylalanine. In an earlier analysis of more than 550 of the donors, sequences lacking an unambiguous match to a single V gene segment were excluded. In an earlier analysis of several hundred of the donors, a V segment was called functional when productive rearrangements were above 56.7%, and segregating when the standard deviation between donors exceeded 5%. A statistical classification framework was built for diagnosing cytomegalovirus status from the catalog of TCR beta chain sequences. In a later analysis, V and J genes were assigned by comparing TCR nucleotide sequences against IMGT/GENE-DB human TR gene sequences. Using the TCRdist pipeline, a later analysis assigned CDR3 sequences along with most-parsimonious VDJ recombination scenarios. In a later analysis, each TCR beta chain was defined by its CDR3 amino acid sequence together with its V-gene family, and reads without a unique V-gene family were excluded. As a way to deal with suspected cross-contamination and a sequencing artifact, a later analysis dropped hundreds of nucleotide sequences that were highly shared and had low generation probability. A later analysis calculated a clonal expansion index for each public chain from normalized within-repertoire ranks of inferred template counts. A later analysis computed generation probabilities with a VDJ recombination model fitted to out-of-frame rearrangements, and checked the results against IGoR. Hypergeometric tests were used in a later analysis to score TCR-TCR, TCR-HLA and TCR-CMV co-occurrence, with a repertoire-size bias correction applied to the TCR pairs. False discovery rates were estimated in a later analysis by permuting HLA or CMV assignments 20 times. A later analysis grouped co-occurring TCRs with DBSCAN, adding TCRdist sequence similarity when clustering within HLA-allele-positive subsets. For co-occurrence clustering, repertoires with fewer than 30,000 or more than 120,000 public chains were excluded, along with 4 to 6 repertoires with anomalous nucleotide sharing. Held by TCRdb, this immuneACCESS table contains in-frame sequences only and omits some clones. Under half of the omission traces to an unresolved V gene where checked; the cause of the rest is unknown. For V, J and clone size, that table is used; D and trimming come from the DNA. Counted in this sample were some 170,000 clones; 80% of them appeared once. The ten biggest clones cover roughly 10% of the sample.

The TCR sequence derives from a man between 18 and 29 years old in good health and CMV-seropositive. This chain is built from TRBV7-2 and TRBJ2-1; 10 central bases correspond to TRBD2. The sample was PBMCs. In nucleotide form, the sequence is TGTGCCAGCTCCGAGCGGGGGGGCTACTACAATGAGCAGTTCTTC. Its amino acids are CASSERGGYYNEQFF.